The rows below give T cell receptor beta chains drawn from one sample of a study of tumor and adjacent non-tumor tissue in lung cancer. TCRdb recomputed calls from the multiplex PCR reads with MiXCR, one row per CDR3 protein. The sample includes fewer than 90,000 distinct CDR3 sequences, 76% of them seen just once. The source material was distant non-tumor lung tissue. The receptors originated from a woman aged 50 to 60 with non-small cell lung cancer. The CDR3 runs from the conserved cysteine through the conserved F or W.

V	CDR3
TRBV28	CASSSNRDRGALEQYF
TRBV7-2	CASSLGHILENEQFF
TRBV11-2	CASSLYSRTAYSGNTIYF
TRBV9	CASSPPSYEQYF
TRBV6-2/TRBV6-3	CASRQGTYNEQFF
TRBV6-1	CASSEFAGGGTDTQFF
TRBV10-1	CASSETRGGSAYEQYF
TRBV5-1	CASSSGLAGPAPGSCF
TRBV30	CAWSWGQGYTEAFF
TRBV5-1	CASSIGHGTAFNTEAFF
TRBV4-2	CTSSQDLTSSQPQHF
TRBV7-9	CASSSELTGHQPQHF
TRBV12-3/TRBV12-4	CTSRSPTTFGPVLTEKLFF
TRBV20-1	CSARDSATGWETQYF
TRBV14	CASSQDRTLINTIFF
TRBV4-1	CASSQEGGLVTEELSF
TRBV11-2	CVNNLTDTAYEQYF
TRBV28	CASGKGQGQETQYF
TRBV4-1	CVSSQAVCAEQFF
TRBV5-4	CASNFLTSPSYNEQFF
TRBV7-2	CANRYAMGGQETQYF
TRBV7-8	CASSSTLTSTDTQYF
TRBV29-1	CSLRLASGLQETQYF
TRBV28	CASSSRWRGNQPQHF
TRBV11-2	CASNPGLAGDIQYF
TRBV3-1	CASGTQRDTQYF
TRBV11-2	CASSLGVPKGMITEALF
TRBV5-8	CTSSLARLTGELFF
TRBV24-1	CTTREEFTYEQYF
TRBV6-2/TRBV6-3	CVSRYRGRDAYGYTF
TRBV29-1	CSVKTLQGQPQHF
TRBV12-3/TRBV12-4	CASIHPLSSYIEQFF
TRBV29-1	CIVLAAPTYEQYF
TRBV29-1	CSAKKREGGQRFF
TRBV6-1	CASSLTRSEIQYF
TRBV12-3/TRBV12-4	CASTLQREVGCEQFF
TRBV12-3/TRBV12-4	CAGSLGIGQTPGSCFF
TRBV4-1	CVSSHSGLAGGPRYNEEFF
TRBV29-1	CSFLGGRGMSFYNEQFF
TRBV7-9	CASSLGRDINSPLHF